This entry lists 12 T cell receptor beta chains sequenced from one sample in a study of T-cell memory formation after mild COVID-19. TCRdb re-derived calls from the 5' RACE reads in MiXCR, one entry per CDR3 protein. The sample consists of 350,000 to 450,000 distinct CDR3 sequences, approximately 27% of them appearing once. Sequencing input: PBMCs or a T cell subset sorted from them (not recorded which). The receptors come from an adult woman who had mild COVID-19 (a few samples of this study predate the infection). Cell type and time point are not known.

The J gene is TRBJ2-1, the V gene TRBV30; TRBD2 is a possible D gene (5 bases). V was cut by 3 bases and J by 9 bases, with 15 bases left in between. Germline V gene lookup returns CDR1 GTSNPN and CDR2 SVGIG (reference sequence). The CDR3 sequence is 13 residues long. The CDR3 region has the DNA TGTGCCTGGAGCGTAGAAGGAGGAAGTGAGCAGTTCTTC. It encodes CAWSVEGGSEQFF.

This clonotype showed up many times. This chain links TRBV20-1 with TRBJ2-7; 11 bases map to TRBD1. This CDR3 is 17 amino acids long. The V and J ends lost 3 bases and 0 bases, in that order; junction bases with no gene match: 10. CDR1 and CDR2 from the germline V gene are DFQATT and SNEGSKA (reference sequence). Here the CDR3 DNA reads TGCAGTGCTAGGGCCGGGACAGGGGGACGATTCTCCTACGAGCAGTACTTC. It translates to CSARAGTGGRFSYEQYF.

This chain joins TRBV30 and TRBJ2-1, with 12 bases identical to TRBD2. V lost 6 bases and J lost 6; bases outside the gene matches: 3. This CDR3 contains 13 residues. The V gene's germline CDR1 is GTSNPN and CDR2 SVGIG (reference sequence). The CDR3: CACGLAGSNEQFF. CDR3 DNA: TGTGCCTGTGGACTAGCGGGAAGCAATGAGCAGTTCTTC.

This rearrangement joins TRBV9 to TRBJ2-3; D possibly uses TRBD1 or TRBD2 (5 bases each). V was clipped by 0 bases and J by 4 bases, with 12 bases between them. CDR1 SGDLS and CDR2 YYNGEE come from the germline V gene. The CDR3 length is 15 residues. The CDR3 spells CASSVEGRGADTQYF. The CDR3 DNA sequence: TGTGCCAGCAGCGTAGAGGGCCGAGGGGCAGATACGCAGTATTTT.

The gene calls are TRBV7-9 and TRBJ2-5, with a tentative D call TRBD2 (5 bases). The CDR3 totals 16 residues. V lost 0 bases and J 5 bases, leaving 16 bases between the germline ends. Germline lookup yields CDR1 SEHNR and CDR2 FQNEAQ (reference sequence). CDR3 sequence (DNA): TGTGCCAGCAGCTTAGCTTCAACGAGGGTTAGGGAGACCCAGTACTTC. Residues: CASSLASTRVRETQYF.

The V and J genes are TRBV7-2 and TRBJ2-6; D is unclear. V lost 10 bases to trimming and J lost 0 bases, with 7 bases between them. Germline CDR1 and CDR2: SGHTA and FQGNSA. The CDR3 consists of 13 residues. CDR3 bases: TGTGCCACCCAACACTCTGGGGCCAACGTCCTGACTTTC. Amino acid sequence: CATQHSGANVLTF.

The chain employs TRBV9 and TRBJ2-1; D remains ambiguous. Between the trimmed V and J ends, which lost 0 bases and 3 bases, there was a span of 7 bases. This CDR3 is 14 amino acids long. Germline V lookup: CDR1 SGDLS, CDR2 YYNGEE. CDR3 residues: CASSVGTGYNEQFF. The CDR3 DNA reads as TGTGCCAGCAGCGTAGGGACGGGCTACAATGAGCAGTTCTTC.

Details on this clonotype: Its ends do not fully match the called genes, so a read error is possible. The chain has TRBV5-1 and TRBJ2-2; a possible D gene is TRBD1 (5 bases). Germline loops: CDR1 SGHRS, CDR2 YFSETQ. This CDR3 region has 17 residues. CDR3 amino acids: CASSRIGAVRNAGELFF. For the CDR3, the DNA is TGCGCCAGCAGCCGTATTGGGGCTGTCAGGAACGCCGGGGAGCTGTTTTTT.

Only a few counts were recorded for this clonotype. The chain is built from TRBV6-5 and TRBJ1-3; D unresolved. CDR3 length: 15 amino acids. CDR1 MNHEY and CDR2 SVGAGI come from the germline V gene. The ends were cut back, 7 bases at V and 2 bases at J, with 15 bases in the middle. CDR3 sequence: CASTLSIRTGNTIYF. Here the CDR3 DNA reads TGTGCCAGCACCCTATCAATTCGGACTGGAAACACCATATATTTT.

The table lists this clonotype with a few counts. The J gene is TRBJ2-4, the V gene TRBV12-3 or TRBV12-4; D is ambiguous. This CDR3 region has 15 residues. V lost 5 bases and J 0 bases, leaving 11 bases between the germline ends. The CDR3 nucleotides are TGTGCCAGCAGTCCACCACAGCTAGCCAAAAACATTCAGTACTTC. Amino acid sequence: CASSPPQLAKNIQYF.

This clonotype was counted between two and nine times. The V and J genes are TRBV3-1 and TRBJ2-3, with a tentative D call TRBD1 (5 bases). CDR1 and CDR2 (germline): LGHDT, YNNKEL (reference sequence). This CDR3 is built from 15 residues. Between the trimmed V and J ends, which lost 4 bases and 2 bases, there was a span of 13 bases. The DNA for the CDR3 is TGTGCCAGCAGCCTTCGGGCAGGGATCACAGATACGCAGTATTTT. Translation gives CASSLRAGITDTQYF.

This clonotype was detected many times. This chain joins TRBV5-4 and TRBJ1-2; D is possibly TRBD1 (5 bases). This CDR3 comprises 14 residues. V lost 0 bases to trimming and J lost 6 bases, with 12 bases between them. Germline CDR1 is SGHNT and CDR2 is YYREEE (reference sequence). The CDR3 reads CASSLGQGGNGYTF. As DNA, the CDR3 is TGTGCCAGCAGCTTGGGCCAGGGAGGGAATGGCTACACCTTC.